This T cell receptor beta chain is drawn from a study of memory CD4+ T cells and cytomegalovirus serostatus. Study overall: Donors were healthy Belgian adults, 10 or so CMV seropositive and under 30 seronegative.

Sequenced by immunoSEQ multiplex PCR; TCRdb stores in-frame clones only, minus some. The profile shows approximately 52,000 clones, about 78% of them singletons. Germline loops: CDR1 SGHTS, CDR2 YDEGEE. The CDR3 loop spans 14 amino acids. V lost 0 bases and J lost 2, with 9 bases in between. The sort gate was single viable CD3+CD4+CD8-CD45RO+ cells for memory CD4+ T cells. CMV serostatus came from serum IgG against pp150, pp28, p38, p52. The specimen was memory CD4+ T cells from blood. The clonotype was recovered from an adult in good health and CMV-seronegative. The chain uses TRBV5-8 and TRBJ2-7; perhaps TRBD1 as D (5 bases). The CDR3 sequence: CASSLGTGPYEQYF. In DNA, the CDR3 is TGTGCCAGCAGCTTGGGAACAGGCCCCTACGAGCAGTACTTC.